The rows below give T cell receptor beta chains drawn from one sample of a study of tumor and adjacent non-tumor tissue in lung cancer. One entry per CDR3 protein, called by TCRdb with MiXCR from the multiplex PCR reads. The sample lists approximately 130,000 distinct CDR3 sequences; about 66% were seen once. Sequencing was performed on lung tumor tissue. The receptors derive from a man in his thirties or forties with non-small cell lung cancer. Both conserved end residues are part of each CDR3. The D gene is left open where the match is weak. A clone size is listed for some rows: how often the clone was seen (once, few, many), or a class if it is expanded.

V gene	D gene	J gene	clone size	CDR3 protein	CDR3 DNA
TRBV6-2/TRBV6-3	TRBD1	TRBJ2-1	.	CASSSTGASYNEQLF	TGTGCCAGCAGTTCAACAGGGGCTTCTTACAATGAGCAGTTATTC
TRBV6-2/TRBV6-3	.	TRBJ1-4	.	CVSSDGRGLDNEKLFF	TGTGTCAGCAGTGACGGACGGGGACTGGATAATGAAAAACTGTTTTTT
TRBV24-1	.	TRBJ2-3	.	CATSGGRDSTDTQYF	TGTGCCACCAGTGGCGGGCGGGACAGCACAGATACGCAGTATTTT
TRBV7-9	TRBD1	TRBJ1-5	.	CASTLGWTGKGSNQPQHF	TGTGCCAGCACCTTAGGTTGGACAGGGAAGGGGAGCAATCAGCCCCAGCATTTT
TRBV29-1	TRBD2	TRBJ2-3	.	CRARASGGTDMQYF	TGCAGAGCGCGGGCTAGCGGGGGTACAGATATGCAGTATTTT
TRBV19	TRBD1	TRBJ2-6	once	CASSHIEGQADTGANVLTF	TGTGCCAGTAGTCACATCGAGGGACAGGCCGACACTGGGGCCAACGTCCTGACTTTC
TRBV29-1	.	TRBJ1-1	many	CSVGRPAGTEAFF	TGCAGCGTGGGGCGCCCGGCGGGGACTGAAGCTTTCTTT
TRBV19	.	TRBJ2-1	.	CATRRSADSYNEQFF	TGTGCCACTAGGAGGTCGGCCGACTCCTACAATGAGCAGTTCTTC
TRBV4-2	TRBD1	TRBJ2-7	many	CASSQDSTGREQYF	TGTGCCAGCAGCCAAGATTCGACAGGGCGTGAGCAGTACTTC
TRBV4-3	.	TRBJ2-6	once	CASTPTPSGVNVLTF	TGCGCCAGCACGCCTACCCCCTCTGGGGTCAACGTCCTCACTTTC
TRBV4-2	.	TRBJ2-1	.	CANSQDSGLVLENEQFF	TGTGCCAACAGCCAAGACTCGGGGCTAGTGCTAGAAAATGAGCAGTTCTTC
TRBV25-1	.	TRBJ1-4	.	CASSAKGVPNQKLFF	TGTGCCAGCAGTGCTAAAGGGGTCCCTAATCAAAAACTGTTTTTT
TRBV6-2/TRBV6-3	TRBD2	TRBJ2-7	many	CASSYPLTGGRSYEQYF	TGTGCCAGCAGTTACCCCCTCACAGGCGGGAGATCCTACGAGCAGTACTTC
TRBV20-1	TRBD1	TRBJ2-3	.	CSARDHWTGATDTQHF	TGCAGTGCTAGAGATCACTGGACAGGGGCCACAGATACGCAACATTTT
TRBV6-5	.	TRBJ1-1	.	CASSCRPLNTEAFF	TGTGCCAGCAGTTGCAGACCCCTGAACACTGAAGCTTTCTTT
TRBV11-2	.	TRBJ2-1	.	CASSSERSSEFF	TGTGCCAGCAGCTCAGAGCGGAGTTCGGAGTTCTTC
TRBV6-4	.	TRBJ1-5	.	CASSRADNQPQHF	TGTGCCAGCAGCAGGGCAGACAATCAGCCCCAGCATTTT
TRBV24-1	TRBD2	TRBJ2-1	.	CATGTTTRSYNEQFF	TGTGCCACCGGGACTACTACCCGCTCCTACAATGAGCAGTTCTTC
TRBV11-1	.	TRBJ2-4	.	CVSTHSGRATKSIQYF	TGTGTTAGCACCCACTCAGGCAGGGCGACCAAAAGCATTCAGTACTTC
TRBV29-1	.	TRBJ2-6	few	CSTGPSGGLGANVLTF	TGCAGCACTGGACCCAGTGGCGGGCTCGGGGCCAACGTCCTGACTTTC
TRBV20-1	.	TRBJ2-5	.	CSARHYTPTQYF	TGCAGTGCTAGACACTACACCCCCACCCAGTACTTC
TRBV4-1	.	TRBJ2-3	.	CASSQETKLSGADTQYF	TGCGCCAGCAGCCAAGAAACCAAGTTGAGTGGGGCTGATACGCAGTATTTT
TRBV7-9	.	TRBJ1-6	.	CASSLGGAANSPLHF	TGTGCCAGCAGCTTAGGGGGGGCTGCAAATTCACCCCTCCACTTT
TRBV28	.	TRBJ1-4	.	CASSSMGCNEKLFF	TGCGCCAGCAGTTCCATGGGGTGTAATGAAAAACTGTTTTTT
TRBV6-2/TRBV6-3	TRBD2	TRBJ2-6	.	CASSYAGDPIPGANILTF	TGTGCCAGCAGTTACGCGGGGGACCCCATCCCTGGGGCCAACATCCTGACTTTC
TRBV12-3/TRBV12-4	TRBD1	TRBJ1-6	few	CASSRTGHNSPLHF	TGTGCCAGCAGTCGGACAGGGCATAATTCACCCCTCCACTTT
TRBV12-3/TRBV12-4	TRBD1	TRBJ2-7	many	CASSSPDRDEQYF	TGTGCCAGCAGTTCCCCGGACAGGGACGAGCAGTACTTC
TRBV6-1	.	TRBJ1-2	once	CASSGAAGTPTNYGYTF	TGTGCCAGCAGTGGAGCAGCCGGGACACCAACTAACTATGGCTACACCTTC
TRBV5-1	.	TRBJ1-6	.	CASSLTEYNSPLHF	TGCGCCAGCAGCTTGACGGAATATAATTCACCCCTCCACTTT
TRBV5-6	.	TRBJ2-7	once	CASSLRPSKQYF	TGTGCGAGCAGCTTGAGACCCTCCAAGCAGTACTTC
TRBV29-1	TRBD2	TRBJ2-7	.	CSGRGTSGFDDYEQYF	TGCAGCGGCCGCGGGACTAGCGGCTTTGATGACTACGAGCAGTACTTC
TRBV10-2	.	TRBJ2-3	many	CASSRAGGDTQYF	TGCGCCAGCAGCCGGGCTGGGGGAGATACGCAGTATTTT
TRBV20-1	.	TRBJ2-7	.	CSARGGGQTPYEQYF	TGCAGTGCTAGGGGGGGTGGCCAGACCCCCTACGAGCAGTACTTC
TRBV11-2	.	TRBJ2-1	once	CASSLASAHNKQFF	TGTGCCAGCAGCTTAGCATCGGCTCACAATAAGCAGTTCTTC
TRBV4-3	TRBD2	TRBJ2-3	.	CASNPTGGSTDTQYF	TGCGCCAGCAACCCCACGGGGGGGAGTACAGATACACAGTATTTT
TRBV6-2/TRBV6-3	.	TRBJ1-6	many	CASTPYTASYNSPLHF	TGTGCCAGCACTCCGTACACGGCCTCCTATAATTCACCCCTCCACTTT
TRBV6-2/TRBV6-3	TRBD1	TRBJ1-6	.	CVSSGQGTGNNSPLHF	TGTGTCAGCAGTGGACAGGGGACTGGGAATAATTCACCCCTCCACTTT
TRBV20-1	.	TRBJ2-7	many	CSAHDPRGIYYEQYF	TGCAGTGCGCACGACCCCAGGGGAATCTACTACGAGCAGTACTTC
TRBV5-5	.	TRBJ2-7	.	CTSSRDISYEQYF	TGTACCAGCAGCCGTGACATCTCCTACGAGCAGTACTTC